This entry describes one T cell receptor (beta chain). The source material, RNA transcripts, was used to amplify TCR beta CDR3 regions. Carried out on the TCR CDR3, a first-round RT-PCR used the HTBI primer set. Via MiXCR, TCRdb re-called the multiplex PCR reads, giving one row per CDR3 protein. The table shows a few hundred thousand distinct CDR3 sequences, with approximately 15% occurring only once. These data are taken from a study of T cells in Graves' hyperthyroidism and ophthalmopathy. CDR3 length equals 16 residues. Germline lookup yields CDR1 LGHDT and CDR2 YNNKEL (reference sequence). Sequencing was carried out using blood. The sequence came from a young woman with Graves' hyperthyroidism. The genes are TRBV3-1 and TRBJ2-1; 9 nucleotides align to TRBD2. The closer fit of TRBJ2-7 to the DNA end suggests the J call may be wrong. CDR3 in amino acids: CASSQDSGSSYNEQYF. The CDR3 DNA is TGTGCCAGCAGCCAAGATAGCGGGAGCTCCTACAATGAGCAGTACTTC.